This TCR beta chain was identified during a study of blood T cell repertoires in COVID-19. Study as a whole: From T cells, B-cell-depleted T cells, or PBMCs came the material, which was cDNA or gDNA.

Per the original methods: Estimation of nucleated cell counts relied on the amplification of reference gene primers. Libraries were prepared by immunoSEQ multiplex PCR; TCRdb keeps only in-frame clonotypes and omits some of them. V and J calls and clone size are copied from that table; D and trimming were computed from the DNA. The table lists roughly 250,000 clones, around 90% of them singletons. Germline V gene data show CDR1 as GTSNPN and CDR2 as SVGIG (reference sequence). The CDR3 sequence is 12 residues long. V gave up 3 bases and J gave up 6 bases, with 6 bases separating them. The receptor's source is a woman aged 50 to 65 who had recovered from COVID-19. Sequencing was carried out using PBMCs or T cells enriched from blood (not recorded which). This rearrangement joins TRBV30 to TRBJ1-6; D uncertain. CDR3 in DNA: TGTGCCTGGAGGCAGGTTAATTCACCCCTCCACTTT. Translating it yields CAWRQVNSPLHF.